These 2 T cell receptor beta chains share one sample of origin, sequenced in a study of vaccination effects on CD4 cells after COVID-19. Repertoires were generated with immunoSEQ multiplex PCR, while TCRdb's copy carries only in-frame clones and drops some. The sample carries tens of thousands of clones, 60% to 80% recorded once. The antigens these receptors bind are not known. Viral peptide pools were used in the ViraFEST assay to expand antigen-specific CD4+ T cells, and sequencing came afterward. Subsequent to a culture period of around eleven days, CD4+ T cells were isolated. The cohort was immunized with two doses of either the BNT162b2 or mRNA-1273 vaccine. Sequenced here: CD4+ T cells from PBMCs cultured with HCoV-229E spike peptides, sampled after COVID-19 vaccination. These receptors were obtained from a human donor who received a COVID-19 vaccine.

V and J are TRBV6-2 or TRBV6-3 and TRBJ1-1; no firm D call. Trimming cost V 6 bases and J 0 bases, with 11 bases left between them. CDR3 length equals 14 residues. CDR1 is MNHEY, CDR2 SVGEGT, per germline. Here the CDR3 DNA reads TGTGCCAGCAGCGCACAAGGGCTGAACACTGAAGCTTTCTTT. It is translated as CASSAQGLNTEAFF.

The rearrangement joins TRBV5-6 to TRBJ1-4; D ambiguous. There are 16 residues in the CDR3. Germline values: CDR1 SGHDT, CDR2 YYEEEE. V dropped 0 bases and J dropped 3 bases, with 12 bases sitting between them. The CDR3 reads CASSLAGHAANEKLFF. The CDR3 nucleotides read TGTGCCAGCAGCTTGGCAGGCCATGCGGCTAATGAAAAACTGTTTTTT. Using reference TRBV5-6 and TRBJ1-4 for the parts outside the CDR3, the full variable domain is DAGVTQSPTHLIKTRGQQVTLRCSPKSGHDTVSWYQQALGQGPQFIFQYYEEEERQRGNFPDRFSGHQFPNYSSELNVNALLLGDSALYLCASSLAGHAANEKLFFGSGTQLSVL.